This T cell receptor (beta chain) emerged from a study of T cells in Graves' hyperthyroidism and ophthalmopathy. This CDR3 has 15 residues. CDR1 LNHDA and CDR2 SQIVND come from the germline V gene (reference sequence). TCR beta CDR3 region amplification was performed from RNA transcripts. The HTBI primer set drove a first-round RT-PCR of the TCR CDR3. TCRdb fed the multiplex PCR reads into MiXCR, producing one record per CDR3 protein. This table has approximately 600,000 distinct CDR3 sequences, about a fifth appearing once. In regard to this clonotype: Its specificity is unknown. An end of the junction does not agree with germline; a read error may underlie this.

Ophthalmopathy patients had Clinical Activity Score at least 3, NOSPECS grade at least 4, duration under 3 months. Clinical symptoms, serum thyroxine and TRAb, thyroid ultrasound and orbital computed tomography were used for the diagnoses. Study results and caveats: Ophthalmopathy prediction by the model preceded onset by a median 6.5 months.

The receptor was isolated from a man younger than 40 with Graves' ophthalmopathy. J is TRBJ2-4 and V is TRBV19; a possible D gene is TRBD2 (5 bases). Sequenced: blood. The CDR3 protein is CASSIAPGTKSIQYF. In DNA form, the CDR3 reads TGTGCCAGTAGTATAGCTCCGGGAACCAAAAGCATTCAGTACTTC.